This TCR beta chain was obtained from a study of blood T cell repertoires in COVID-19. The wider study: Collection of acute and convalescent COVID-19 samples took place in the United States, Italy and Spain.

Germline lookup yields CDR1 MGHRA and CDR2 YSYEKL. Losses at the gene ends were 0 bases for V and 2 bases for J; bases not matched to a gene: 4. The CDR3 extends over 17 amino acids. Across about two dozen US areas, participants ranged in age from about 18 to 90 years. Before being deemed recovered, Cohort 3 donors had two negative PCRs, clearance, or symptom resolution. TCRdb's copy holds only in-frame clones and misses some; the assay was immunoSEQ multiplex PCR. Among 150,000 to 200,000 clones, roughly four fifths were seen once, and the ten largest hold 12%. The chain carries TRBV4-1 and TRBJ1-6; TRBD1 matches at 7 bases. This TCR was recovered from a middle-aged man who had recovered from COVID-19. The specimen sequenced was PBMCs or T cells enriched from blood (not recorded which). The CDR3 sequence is CASSQENRGTYNSPLHF. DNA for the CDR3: TGCGCCAGCAGCCAAGAGAACAGGGGAACCTATAATTCACCCCTCCACTTT.